The 13 T cell receptor beta chains below all came from one sample that was sequenced in a study of blood T cell repertoires in COVID-19. Repertoires were generated with immunoSEQ multiplex PCR, while TCRdb's copy carries only in-frame clones and drops some. Altogether under 250,000 clones are present, about 91% being singletons, with the ten largest covering about 1.3%. The specimen sequenced was peripheral blood. The receptors stem from an elderly man with acute or convalescent COVID-19.

The chain carries TRBV29-1 and TRBJ1-1; the match to TRBD1 covers 8 bases. J was trimmed by 0 bases and V by 5 bases; bases with no gene match: 2. Germline assignment: CDR1 SQVTM and CDR2 ANQGSEA. The CDR3 length is 13 residues. The DNA for the CDR3 is TGCAGCGTTCAGGACAGGGTGAACACTGAAGCTTTCTTT. This sequence encodes CSVQDRVNTEAFF. The entire variable domain, with the rest obtained from reference TRBV29-1 and TRBJ1-1, is as follows: SAVISQKPSRDICQRGTSLTIQCQVDSQVTMMFWYRQQPGQSLTLIATANQGSEATYESGFVIDKFPISRPNLTFSTLTVSNMSPEDSSIYLCSVQDRVNTEAFFGQGTRLTVV.

This chain links TRBV7-2 with TRBJ2-7; TRBD2 aligns across 13 bases. The J segment lost 0 bases and the V segment lost 5 bases, leaving 10 bases of the junction unmatched. Germline CDR1 reads SGHTA; CDR2 reads FQGNSA. The CDR3 runs 18 residues. CDR3 amino acids: CASSLDPGLAGVSYEQYF. The CDR3 coding sequence is TGTGCCAGCAGCCTCGACCCCGGACTAGCGGGGGTCTCCTACGAGCAGTACTTC.

The chain has TRBV6-1 and TRBJ1-5, with 7 bases aligning to TRBD1. Trimming at V came to 1 base and at J to 3 bases, leaving 3 bases not matched to a gene. The V gene's germline CDR1 is MNHNS and CDR2 SASEGT. This CDR3 is 15 amino acids long. Here the CDR3 reads CASSEVGQNNQPQHF. In DNA, the CDR3 is TGTGCCAGCAGTGAAGTGGGACAGAACAATCAGCCCCAGCATTTT.

The chain is built from TRBV6-6 and TRBJ1-2, with 11 bases aligning to TRBD1. The CDR3 is made up of 15 amino acids. Trimming cost V 6 bases and J 10 bases; bases outside gene matches: 13. Germline V gives CDR1 MNHNY, CDR2 SVGAGI (reference sequence). For the CDR3, the DNA is TGTGCCAGCAGCCCTAATCCGGACAGGGGGCCCGACTACACCTTC. It yields the protein CASSPNPDRGPDYTF.

This clone turned up a few times. This CDR3 is CASSPRAGSGANVLTF. The CDR3 nucleotides read TGTGCCAGCTCACCACGGGCAGGCTCTGGGGCCAACGTCCTGACTTTC. The V gene is TRBV18, the J gene TRBJ2-6; no clear D. Germline CDR1 KGHSH, CDR2 LQKENI. V was shortened by 1 base and J by 0 bases, with 7 bases between the two germline ends. The CDR3 has 16 residues.

CDR3 protein: CASSLTLSDEKLFF. DNA for the CDR3: TGTGCCAGCAGTTTGACACTTTCCGATGAAAAACTGTTTTTT. The chain carries TRBV7-2 and TRBJ1-4; D call uncertain. Germline CDR1 reads SGHTA; CDR2 reads FQGNSA. CDR3 length: 14 amino acids. V lost 6 bases, J lost 6 bases, and 14 bases lay in between.

The chain joins TRBV7-2 to TRBJ2-3; 8 nucleotides align to TRBD1. V was clipped by 4 bases and J by 3 bases; unmatched bases: 9. The CDR3 length is 16 residues. Germline V gives CDR1 SGHTA, CDR2 FQGNSA. CDR3: CASSSRTGGRTDTQYF. CDR3 coding DNA: TGTGCCAGCAGCTCGCGAACAGGGGGTAGGACAGATACGCAGTATTTT.

J is TRBJ1-2 and V is TRBV28, with 8 nucleotides matching TRBD1. The trim removed 7 bases at V and 3 bases at J, leaving 7 bases unmatched. There are 14 residues in the CDR3. The germline CDR1 and CDR2 sequences are MDHEN and SYDVKM. The chain's CDR3 is CASNPGGPYYGYTF. The CDR3 DNA reads as TGTGCCAGCAACCCAGGGGGCCCATACTATGGCTACACCTTC.

A single count supports this clone. V and J are TRBV2 and TRBJ2-1, with 9 bases matching TRBD1. Germline V gene lookup returns CDR1 SNHLY and CDR2 FYNNEI. Trimming at V came to 6 bases and at J to 1 base, leaving 4 bases not matched to a gene. This CDR3 spans 15 amino acids. The CDR3 DNA follows: TGTGCCAGCAGCGGACAGGGGCTATCCTACAATGAGCAGTTCTTC. It translates to CASSGQGLSYNEQFF.

This chain joins TRBV5-4 and TRBJ1-6, with 7 bases lining up with TRBD1. With V trimmed by 4 bases and J by 1 base, 2 bases remained unmatched. Germline V gene lookup returns CDR1 SGHNT and CDR2 YYREEE (reference sequence). The CDR3 totals 15 residues. Here the CDR3 DNA reads TGTGCCAGCAGCCCAGGGGGGTCCTATAATTCACCCCTCCACTTT. Translated, it gives CASSPGGSYNSPLHF.

The CDR3 region is CASSTSGGGKTQYF. CDR3 DNA: TGTGCCAGTAGTACGAGTGGGGGCGGAAAGACCCAGTACTTC. The genes are TRBV19 and TRBJ2-5; D possibly corresponds to TRBD1 (6 bases). The germline V and J ends were trimmed by 4 bases and 6 bases, with 15 bases remaining between them. Germline lookup yields CDR1 LNHDA and CDR2 SQIVND (reference sequence). The CDR3 runs to 14 residues.

This chain connects TRBV29-1 to TRBJ2-7; TRBD1 is a possible D gene (6 bases). From germline, CDR1 is SQVTM and CDR2 ANQGSEA. The V end lost 4 bases, the J end lost 3 bases, and 13 bases lay between the germline ends. The CDR3 is 13 residues long. The CDR3, as DNA: TGCAGCGTTGCGGGCAGGGGTTACTACGAGCAGTACTTC. Amino acid sequence: CSVAGRGYYEQYF.

The gene calls are TRBV4-3 and TRBJ2-7, with 8 bases matching TRBD1. V lost 1 base to trimming and J lost 0 bases; unmatched junction nucleotides: 8. Germline-derived CDR1 and CDR2 are LGHNA and YSLEER. The CDR3 is 17 residues long. In nucleotides, the CDR3 is TGCGCCAGCAGCCAAGTTCATGACCAGGGGGCCTCCTACGAGCAGTACTTC. It codes for CASSQVHDQGASYEQYF.